These 32 T cell receptor beta chains originate from one sample sequenced in a study of blood T cell repertoires in COVID-19. Clones were sequenced by immunoSEQ multiplex PCR, and TCRdb holds only the in-frame ones, with some missing. The table records some 140,000 clones, 65% to 90% of them present only once. Sequencing was carried out using peripheral blood. The receptors derive from an older woman with COVID-19, enrolled during active disease.

This clone was detected once. The CDR3 reads CASSPPPGGNEQFF. The CDR3 bases are TGTGCCAGCTCACCACCCCCGGGGGGCAATGAGCAGTTCTTC. The chain has TRBV18 and TRBJ2-1, with 7 bases that match TRBD2. The junction had 2 bases not matched to a gene; V was cut back by 0 bases and J by 6 bases. Germline CDR1 is KGHSH and CDR2 is LQKENI. This CDR3 region has 14 residues.

The genes are TRBV18 and TRBJ2-1, with D possibly being TRBD2 (5 bases). There are 16 residues in the CDR3. Trimming removed 3 bases at V and 8 bases at J, with 20 bases between. Germline V gene sequence: CDR1 KGHSH, CDR2 LQKENI. The DNA of the CDR3 is TGTGCCAGCTCACCTCCCTCGACGAGGGCCGGGGATGAGCAGTTCTTC. Translating it yields CASSPPSTRAGDEQFF.

This clone has only one observation. At one end, the junction sequence differs from germline, possibly due to a read error. V and J are TRBV30 and TRBJ2-1; 14 bases are a match to TRBD2. Germline values: CDR1 GTSNPN, CDR2 SVGIG (reference sequence). The CDR3 runs 15 residues. The CDR3 region is CAWNPPGLAGAPGVF. For the CDR3, the DNA is TGTGCCTGGAACCCTCCGGGACTAGCGGGGGCGCCGGGGGTCTTC.

This chain connects TRBV4-1 to TRBJ2-3, with 12 bases identical to TRBD1. The CDR3 extends over 16 amino acids. The ends lost 1 base at V and 3 bases at J; junction bases unmatched: 2. From germline, CDR1 is MGHRA and CDR2 YSYEKL. The CDR3 bases are TGCGCCAGCAGCCAAGCGGGACAGGGGGCAACAGATACGCAGTATTTT. It yields the protein CASSQAGQGATDTQYF.

The chain is built from TRBV18 and TRBJ1-6; no definite D call. The CDR3 is 17 amino acids. Germline V gene data show CDR1 as KGHSH and CDR2 as LQKENI. The V gene lost 2 bases and the J gene lost 7 bases, with 18 bases spanning the gap. CDR3 in DNA: TGTGCCAGCTCACCAGTAGGCGGAAGCGAACGAAATTCACCCCTCCACTTT. It specifies CASSPVGGSERNSPLHF.

The V call is TRBV19, the J call TRBJ1-5, with D possibly being TRBD1 (5 bases). The length of the CDR3 is 14 residues. V was clipped by 3 bases and J by 3 bases, with 9 bases between them. Germline V gives CDR1 LNHDA, CDR2 SQIVND (reference sequence). Here the CDR3 reads CASSIDSLNQPQHF. The CDR3 DNA reads TGTGCCAGTAGTATCGACAGCCTCAATCAGCCCCAGCATTTT. The variable domain in full, completed from reference TRBV19 and TRBJ1-5, reads DGGITQSPKYLFRKEGQNVTLSCEQNLNHDAMYWYRQDPGQGLRLIYYSQIVNDFQKGDIAEGYSVSREKKESFPLTVTSAQKNPTAFYLCASSIDSLNQPQHFGDGTRLSIL.

The CDR3 DNA is TGTGCCATCAGCATGGGGGAGGCAGGAAACACCATATATTTT. Amino acid sequence: CAISMGEAGNTIYF. V usage is TRBV10-3 and J usage is TRBJ1-3, with D possibly TRBD1 on 5 matching bases. Trimming shortened V by 6 bases and J by 4 bases, and 13 bases separated the two germline ends. The CDR3 runs to 14 residues. Germline-derived CDR1 and CDR2 are ENHRY and SYGVKD.

The V gene is TRBV11-1, the J gene TRBJ2-1, with a tentative D call TRBD2 (7 bases). CDR1 is SGHAT and CDR2 is FQDESV in the germline V gene (reference sequence). CDR3 size: 14 residues. The V and J ends lost 1 base and 5 bases respectively, with 9 bases between them. Here the CDR3 reads CASSLGEGDNEQFF. DNA of the CDR3: TGTGCCAGCAGCTTAGGGGAGGGGGACAATGAGCAGTTCTTC. The full variable domain, in which reference TRBV11-1 and TRBJ2-1 provide the parts outside the CDR3, is EAEVAQSPRYKITEKSQAVAFWCDPISGHATLYWYRQILGQGPELLVQFQDESVVDDSQLPKDRFSAERLKGVDSTLKIQPAELGDSAMYLCASSLGEGDNEQFFGPGTRLTVL.

This clone appeared a single time. The chain couples TRBV6-1 to TRBJ2-7, with unresolved D. CDR3 length: 15 amino acids. The germline gives CDR1 MNHNS, CDR2 SASEGT. V was shortened by 1 base and J by 3 bases, with 13 bases between the two germline ends. The CDR3 bases are TGTGCCAGCAGTGAAGTGGCAGGCGTGCGCTACGAGCAGTACTTC. Protein sequence: CASSEVAGVRYEQYF.

The V and J genes are TRBV2 and TRBJ2-3; D is possibly TRBD2 (6 bases). Germline values: CDR1 SNHLY, CDR2 FYNNEI. This CDR3 has 15 amino acids. The V end lost 8 bases, the J end lost 1 base, and 16 bases lay between the germline ends. CDR3 protein: CASGRTQAGTDTQYF. The CDR3, as DNA: TGTGCCAGCGGGAGGACCCAAGCAGGCACAGATACGCAGTATTTT.

The rearrangement uses TRBV27 and TRBJ1-1; no firm D call. The CDR3 totals 13 residues. The germline V and J ends were trimmed by 4 bases and 5 bases, with 11 bases remaining between them. Germline V gene sequence: CDR1 MNHEY, CDR2 SMNVEV (reference sequence). CDR3 sequence reads: CASSSNRGTEAFF. The CDR3, as DNA: TGTGCCAGCAGTTCAAATCGAGGGACTGAAGCTTTCTTT.

The chain links TRBV11-2 to TRBJ1-1; D is uncertain. The CDR3 runs 12 residues. CDR1 SGHAT and CDR2 FQNNGV come from the germline V gene. Trimming took 5 bases from V and 5 from J, leaving 9 bases between them. CDR3 sequence (DNA): TGTGCCAGCAGCCCGAGGTGGACTGAAGCTTTCTTT. Residues: CASSPRWTEAFF.

This chain links TRBV9 with TRBJ2-1; 9 bases line up with TRBD2. The CDR3 contains 17 residues. From germline, CDR1 is SGDLS and CDR2 YYNGEE. V was pared by 0 bases and J by 2 bases, with 6 bases of the junction left unmatched. The CDR3 DNA reads as TGTGCCAGCAGCGTAGGTCTAGCGGGAAGCGCCTACAATGAGCAGTTCTTC. Its protein is CASSVGLAGSAYNEQFF.

This clone was seen more than once but under ten times. This rearrangement joins TRBV5-5 to TRBJ2-5, with D possibly being TRBD2 (6 bases). Between the trimmed V and J ends, which lost 4 bases and 4 bases, there was a span of 17 bases. Germline values: CDR1 SGHKS, CDR2 YYEKEE (reference sequence). This CDR3 has 15 amino acids. The CDR3 region is CASSDRMGGGETQYF. CDR3 coding DNA: TGTGCCAGCAGCGACCGGATGGGAGGTGGAGAGACCCAGTACTTC.

The chain joins TRBV19 to TRBJ1-5; 12 bases line up with TRBD1. V gave up 10 bases and J gave up 6 bases; unmatched junction bases: 13. The CDR3 spans 16 residues. Germline CDR1 LNHDA, CDR2 SQIVND (reference sequence). In nucleotides, the CDR3 is TGTGCCACCCTCCCCCCGGGACAGGGGGCGGGTCAGCCCCAGCATTTT. Its translation: CATLPPGQGAGQPQHF.

The chain employs TRBV7-9 and TRBJ2-1; 8 nucleotides align to TRBD2. Germline loops: CDR1 SEHNR, CDR2 FQNEAQ (reference sequence). The CDR3 covers 15 residues. V dropped 10 bases and J dropped 3; count of bases not matched to a gene: 11. This CDR3 reads CANLILAGHYNEQFF. CDR3 DNA: TGTGCCAACCTAATTTTAGCGGGGCACTACAATGAGCAGTTCTTC.

The rearrangement uses TRBV3-1 (or the pseudogene TRBV3-2) and TRBJ1-1; tentatively, D is TRBD1 (5 bases). The CDR3 sequence is 15 residues long. V was trimmed by 4 bases and J by 4 bases, leaving 16 bases between them. Germline V gene sequence: CDR1 LGHDT, CDR2 YNNKEL (reference sequence). Here the CDR3 DNA reads TGTGCCAGCAGCCTTTTCTCAGGGTCGGGCACTGAAGCTTTCTTT. Protein product: CASSLFSGSGTEAFF.

The chain recombines TRBV19 with TRBJ2-1, with 10 bases identical to TRBD2. This CDR3 region has 15 residues. V shed 5 bases, J shed 15 bases, and the junction held 16 bases outside the gene matches. From germline, CDR1 is LNHDA and CDR2 SQIVND (reference sequence). This CDR3 is CASSPQRQRGGQRFF. DNA of the CDR3: TGTGCCAGTAGTCCCCAGAGGCAGCGGGGGGGTCAACGGTTCTTC.

The rearrangement links TRBV5-4 to TRBJ2-7, with TRBD2 identical over 11 bases. V trimming: 3 bases; J trimming: 3 bases; junction bases outside the gene matches: 5. In germline, CDR1 is SGHNT, CDR2 YYREEE (reference sequence). This CDR3 comprises 15 residues. The CDR3: CASSWGLADGYEQYF. CDR3 coding DNA: TGTGCCAGCAGCTGGGGACTAGCGGACGGCTACGAGCAGTACTTC. The whole variable domain, remainder taken from reference TRBV5-4 and TRBJ2-7, is ETGVTQSPTHLIKTRGQQVTLRCSSQSGHNTVSWYQQALGQGPQFIFQYYREEENGRGNFPPRFSGLQFPNYSSELNVNALELDDSALYLCASSWGLADGYEQYFGPGTRLTVT.

The CDR3 loop reads CASSLAEISGNTIYF. As DNA, the CDR3 is TGCGCCAGCAGCTTGGCGGAGATCTCTGGAAACACCATATATTTT. This sequence joins TRBV5-1 and TRBJ1-3; D gene ambiguous. CDR3 length equals 15 residues. Germline-derived CDR1 and CDR2 are SGHRS and YFSETQ. V lost 0 bases, J lost 0 bases, and 7 bases lay in between. Full variable domain (rest looked up from reference TRBV5-1 and TRBJ1-3): KAGVTQTPRYLIKTRGQQVTLSCSPISGHRSVSWYQQTPGQGLQFLFEYFSETQRNKGNFPGRFSGRQFSNSRSEMNVSTLELGDSALYLCASSLAEISGNTIYFGEGSWLTVV.

The genes are TRBV6-5 and TRBJ1-1; 10 bases are shared with TRBD1. From germline, CDR1 is MNHEY and CDR2 SVGAGI. V lost 8 bases to trimming and J lost 5 bases; unmatched junction nucleotides: 5. The CDR3 totals 13 residues. The CDR3 DNA sequence: TGTGCCAGCGGCGACAGGGGGCAAACTGAAGCTTTCTTT. Protein product: CASGDRGQTEAFF.

The chain combines TRBV5-1 with TRBJ2-1; 13 bases are a match to TRBD2. Germline values: CDR1 SGHRS, CDR2 YFSETQ. This CDR3 spans 16 amino acids. The junction had 2 bases not matched to a gene; V was cut back by 0 bases and J by 5 bases. CDR3 protein: CASSLGLAGGDNEQFF. CDR3 sequence (DNA): TGCGCCAGCAGCTTGGGACTAGCGGGAGGTGACAATGAGCAGTTCTTC.

The chain is built from TRBV5-1 and TRBJ1-3; 7 nucleotides line up with TRBD1. Germline V gene data show CDR1 as SGHRS and CDR2 as YFSETQ. The CDR3 sequence is 15 residues long. J lost 0 bases, V lost 0 bases, and 0 bases had no gene match. The CDR3 DNA sequence: TGCGCCAGCAGCTTGGACAGGGGCTCTGGAAACACCATATATTTT. Translation gives CASSLDRGSGNTIYF.

On this clone itself: Other DNA sequences of this sample code for an identical CDR3. The chain combines TRBV5-1 with TRBJ1-1; D might be TRBD1 (6 bases). The germline V and J ends were trimmed by 0 bases and 1 base, with 7 bases remaining between them. Per germline, CDR1 SGHRS and CDR2 YFSETQ. This CDR3 is 14 amino acids long. CDR3: CASSLAGQNTEAFF. CDR3 DNA: TGCGCCAGCAGCTTGGCGGGACAGAACACTGAAGCTTTCTTT.

This clone was observed once. The gene calls are TRBV10-3 and TRBJ1-1; D call uncertain. Germline CDR1 and CDR2: ENHRY and SYGVKD. The CDR3 sequence is 15 residues long. The germline V and J ends were trimmed by 4 bases and 4 bases, with 16 bases remaining between them. The CDR3 DNA sequence: TGTGCCATCAGTGGTGAGAGGGATCTAGTCACTGAAGCTTTCTTT. Translating it yields CAISGERDLVTEAFF.

This clone came up once. V gene TRBV19 combines with J gene TRBJ1-1; 8 bases are a match to TRBD1. CDR1 is LNHDA, CDR2 SQIVND, per germline (reference sequence). V lost 5 bases, J lost 0 bases, and 8 bases stayed unmatched. The CDR3 is 16 residues long. The CDR3 DNA reads as TGTGCCAGTAGTGCCCCCCAGGGGGCGGTGAACACTGAAGCTTTCTTT. As protein: CASSAPQGAVNTEAFF.

This clone was seen a few times. The chain employs TRBV10-2 and TRBJ2-7, with a possible D match to TRBD2 (5 bases). Germline values: CDR1 WSHSY, CDR2 SAAADI. With 4 bases removed from V and 5 bases from J, the gap between germline ends came to 9 bases. This CDR3 is built from 12 residues. This CDR3 is CASSAGSNEQYF. The CDR3, as DNA: TGCGCCAGCAGTGCTGGGAGCAACGAGCAGTACTTC.

The chain employs TRBV7-2 and TRBJ1-6; possibly TRBD1 for D (6 bases). V dropped 5 bases and J dropped 6 bases, with 17 bases sitting between them. The CDR3 loop spans 16 amino acids. Germline CDR1 SGHTA, CDR2 FQGNSA. The CDR3 DNA reads TGTGCCAGCAGCCTACAATTTACAGGGCGTAATTCACCCCTCCACTTT. Protein product: CASSLQFTGRNSPLHF.

V usage is TRBV6-5 and J usage is TRBJ1-2; 9 nucleotides agree with TRBD1. The trim removed 6 bases at V and 7 bases at J, leaving 6 bases unmatched. The CDR3 runs to 13 residues. Germline assignment: CDR1 MNHEY and CDR2 SVGAGI. The CDR3 nucleotides read TGTGCCAGCAGCCCCGGGACAGGGTTTGGCTACACCTTC. This translates into CASSPGTGFGYTF.

The chain uses TRBV14 and TRBJ1-2; D remains ambiguous. V was cut by 0 bases and J by 5 bases, with 7 bases left in between. Per germline, CDR1 SGHDN and CDR2 FVKESK. This CDR3 is built from 13 residues. The DNA for the CDR3 is TGTGCCAGCAGCCAAGATTCCGTATATGGCTACACCTTC. It codes for CASSQDSVYGYTF.

The chain couples TRBV24-1 to TRBJ1-6; D is unresolved. CDR1 and CDR2 from the germline V gene are KGHDR and SFDVKD. V was clipped by 4 bases and J by 15 bases, with 12 bases between them. This CDR3 comprises 12 residues. The CDR3: CATSESGGGLHF. The DNA for the CDR3 is TGTGCCACCAGTGAGTCGGGAGGTGGCCTCCACTTT.

This clone was recorded a few times. V is TRBV4-1 and J is TRBJ1-2; D is possibly TRBD1 (5 bases). V was clipped by 0 bases and J by 2 bases, with 7 bases between them. Germline values: CDR1 MGHRA, CDR2 YSYEKL. The CDR3 totals 14 residues. As DNA, the CDR3 is TGCGCCAGCAGCCAAGAGGACATAAACTATGGCTACACCTTC. As protein: CASSQEDINYGYTF.